One sample yielded the 18 T cell receptor beta chains listed below, sequenced in a study of glioma-infiltrating T cells after dendritic cell vaccination. Profiling relied on immunoSEQ multiplex PCR, and the TCRdb table lists in-frame clones only, not all of them. The sample comprises 55,000 to 75,000 clones, 80% to 85% of which are singletons, and roughly 7.9% rests with the top ten. The material was blood, obtained before dendritic cell vaccination. Source of these receptors: a human donor with glioblastoma.

The chain uses TRBV5-1 and TRBJ1-4; TRBD1 aligns across 10 bases. CDR1 and CDR2 (germline): SGHRS, YFSETQ. The CDR3 sequence is 16 residues long. With 2 bases clipped from V and 3 bases from J, the junction kept 4 bases outside the gene matches. The CDR3, as DNA: TGCGCCAGCAGCTTAGGACAGGGGGAGGCTAATGAAAAACTGTTTTTT. This translates into CASSLGQGEANEKLFF. Looking up the rest from reference TRBV5-1 and TRBJ1-4 gives the full variable domain: KAGVTQTPRYLIKTRGQQVTLSCSPISGHRSVSWYQQTPGQGLQFLFEYFSETQRNKGNFPGRFSGRQFSNSRSEMNVSTLELGDSALYLCASSLGQGEANEKLFFGSGTQLSVL.

As concerns this clone: One end of the junction is discordant with germline, which a read error may explain. The gene calls are TRBV7-7 and TRBJ1-2; 7 bases map to TRBD1. CDR1 and CDR2 (germline): SSHAT, FNYEAQ (reference sequence). This CDR3 spans 13 amino acids. The CDR3 DNA reads as TGTGCTAGCAGCCGCGACAGGGAGAATGGCTACACCTTC. Its translation: CASSRDRENGYTF.

The chain uses TRBV7-3 and TRBJ2-1, with 9 positions matching TRBD2. V shed 5 bases, J shed 4 bases, and the junction held 6 bases outside the gene matches. Germline lookup yields CDR1 SGHTA and CDR2 FQGTGA. This CDR3 comprises 15 residues. CDR3: CASSPSSGGYNEQFF. CDR3 nucleotides: TGTGCCAGCAGCCCTTCGAGCGGGGGGTACAATGAGCAGTTCTTC.

The chain combines TRBV7-9 with TRBJ2-5; D unclear. The germline CDR1 and CDR2 sequences are SEHNR and FQNEAQ (reference sequence). The CDR3 length is 16 residues. Trimming took 1 base from V and 4 from J, leaving 16 bases between them. DNA of the CDR3: TGTGCCAGCAGCTTAGGATCCGCAGGATTATCAGAGACCCAGTACTTC. This encodes CASSLGSAGLSETQYF.

This chain links TRBV5-4 with TRBJ1-1, with a possible D match to TRBD1 (5 bases). The germline gives CDR1 SGHNT, CDR2 YYREEE (reference sequence). This CDR3 region has 14 residues. Trimming left V 3 bases short and J 2 bases short, with 11 bases between. CDR3 in amino acids: CASSWRGRNTEAFF. The CDR3 DNA follows: TGTGCCAGCAGCTGGCGGGGCCGTAACACTGAAGCTTTCTTT.

V gene TRBV5-1 combines with J gene TRBJ2-2, with 7 bases matching TRBD1. V dropped 4 bases and J dropped 5; count of bases not matched to a gene: 11. Germline V gene data show CDR1 as SGHRS and CDR2 as YFSETQ. The CDR3 contains 16 residues. CDR3 protein: CASSIQTGRGTGELFF. In DNA form, the CDR3 reads TGCGCCAGCAGCATCCAGACAGGGCGCGGGACCGGGGAGCTGTTTTTT.

This chain joins TRBV4-1 and TRBJ1-2, with D maybe TRBD1 (5 bases). The ends were cut back, 4 bases at V and 4 bases at J, with 25 bases in the middle. Germline-derived CDR1 and CDR2 are MGHRA and YSYEKL. The CDR3 sequence is 18 residues long. DNA for the CDR3: TGCGCCAGCAGCCCTCCTCAGCGGTGGGACGGGAGAATCTATGGCTACACCTTC. It is translated as CASSPPQRWDGRIYGYTF.

This clone has just a few counts. CDR3 sequence: CASSELQHQPQHF. In DNA form, the CDR3 reads TGTGCCAGCAGTGAGTTACAGCATCAGCCCCAGCATTTT. This chain joins TRBV6-1 and TRBJ1-5; D gene unclear. CDR1 is MNHNS and CDR2 is SASEGT in the germline V gene. The CDR3 length is 13 residues. Trimming removed 3 bases at V and 5 bases at J, with 8 bases between.

The V gene is TRBV6-1, the J gene TRBJ2-7, with 7 bases identical to TRBD2. V lost 8 bases to trimming and J lost 6 bases; unmatched junction nucleotides: 13. The CDR3 consists of 14 residues. The germline gives CDR1 MNHNS, CDR2 SASEGT. In nucleotides, the CDR3 is TGTGCCAGCCAGGAAGGGAGGGATTCGGGCGAGCAGTACTTC. Translation: CASQEGRDSGEQYF.

This clone was found once. The chain links TRBV9 to TRBJ2-1, with D hard to call. This CDR3 region has 12 residues. The V end was cut by 2 bases, the J end by 8 bases, with 8 bases between. Germline lookup yields CDR1 SGDLS and CDR2 YYNGEE. CDR3 residues: CASSVKTDEQFF. The CDR3 DNA reads TGTGCCAGCAGCGTTAAAACAGATGAGCAGTTCTTC.

Only a few counts were recorded for this clone. V gene TRBV30 combines with J gene TRBJ1-2; 7 bases agree with TRBD1. The CDR3 extends over 16 amino acids. The germline V gene has CDR1 GTSNPN and CDR2 SVGIG (reference sequence). The V and J ends lost 5 bases and 5 bases, in that order; junction bases with no gene match: 17. In nucleotides, the CDR3 is TGTGCCTGGTGGTACCCCGGGACAGCCCCCCGTTATGGCTACACCTTC. Encoded protein: CAWWYPGTAPRYGYTF.

This chain uses TRBV7-2 with TRBJ2-2, with a tentative D call TRBD2 (5 bases). This CDR3 has 15 residues. Germline V gene lookup returns CDR1 SGHTA and CDR2 FQGNSA. Trimming shortened V by 7 bases and J by 5 bases, and 17 bases separated the two germline ends. Here the CDR3 DNA reads TGTGCCAGCAAGCTTGACCCGGGGAAGACCGGGGAGCTGTTTTTT. Protein sequence: CASKLDPGKTGELFF.

The chain has TRBV7-7 and TRBJ2-1, with 8 nucleotides matching TRBD2. After removal of 5 bases from V and 6 bases from J, the junction contained 15 bases not matched to a gene. Germline V gene data show CDR1 as SSHAT and CDR2 as FNYEAQ (reference sequence). The length of the CDR3 is 17 residues. The CDR3 bases are TGTGCCAGCAGCCCCAGACTAGCGAGTACGGCGGGCAATGAGCAGTTCTTC. It translates to CASSPRLASTAGNEQFF.

The chain carries TRBV19 and TRBJ2-7; 7 bases match TRBD2. J was trimmed by 3 bases and V by 5 bases; bases with no gene match: 7. The germline V gene encodes CDR1 LNHDA and CDR2 SQIVND (reference sequence). The CDR3 consists of 14 residues. CDR3 nucleotide sequence: TGTGCCAGTAGTGTGGGGGAGGGATACTACGAGCAGTACTTC. Protein sequence: CASSVGEGYYEQYF.

This clone has more than one count but fewer than ten. The chain links TRBV5-6 to TRBJ1-3; 12 nucleotides match TRBD1. The CDR3 runs 16 residues. Per the germline V gene, CDR1 is SGHDT and CDR2 is YYEEEE. The trim removed 4 bases at V and 3 bases at J, leaving 5 bases unmatched. The CDR3: CASSAGTGGNGNTIYF. CDR3 nucleotide sequence: TGTGCCAGCAGCGCCGGGACAGGGGGCAATGGAAACACCATATATTTT.

The chain links TRBV6-5 to TRBJ2-5; D call uncertain. Between the trimmed V and J ends, which lost 0 bases and 7 bases, there was a span of 6 bases. This CDR3 has 12 amino acids. Germline lookup yields CDR1 MNHEY and CDR2 SVGAGI. Here the CDR3 DNA reads TGTGCCAGCAGTTACTCGTCCGGGACCCAGTACTTC. Its protein is CASSYSSGTQYF.

The chain links TRBV2 to TRBJ1-2; TRBD1 is a possible D gene (5 bases). V was pared by 5 bases and J by 2 bases, with 9 bases between. The V gene's germline CDR1 is SNHLY and CDR2 FYNNEI. The CDR3 runs to 13 residues. For the CDR3, the DNA is TGTGCCAGCAGTAAGGAGGGGAACTATGGCTACACCTTC. Translating it yields CASSKEGNYGYTF.

Relative to its sample, this clone is medium-sized (0.01 to 0.1%). The V call is TRBV2, the J call TRBJ2-7; 10 nucleotides match TRBD2. The CDR3 sequence is 14 residues long. The germline V gene has CDR1 SNHLY and CDR2 FYNNEI. With 2 bases clipped from V and 3 bases from J, the junction kept 1 base outside the gene matches. For the CDR3, the DNA is TGTGCCAGCAGTGAATTAGCGGGGGGCTACGAGCAGTACTTC. Protein: CASSELAGGYEQYF.